The 17 T cell receptor beta chains given below trace back to one sample, sequenced in a study of Graves' ophthalmopathy and Graves' hyperthyroidism. RNA transcripts were the template, and TCR beta CDR3 regions were amplified from them. HTBI-primed first-round RT-PCR preceded second-round multiplex PCR. Each CDR3 protein gets one entry after TCRdb re-called the multiplex PCR reads with MiXCR. The repertoire holds fewer than 650,000 distinct CDR3 sequences, with 22% as singletons. Material: peripheral blood. The receptor set was obtained from a young woman with stable Graves' hyperthyroidism. Some clones in this sample may be carry-over from other donors' samples.

This clonotype showed up many times. The rearrangement joins TRBV9 to TRBJ1-3; tentatively, D is TRBD1 (5 bases). Germline V gene lookup returns CDR1 SGDLS and CDR2 YYNGEE. With 4 bases removed from V and 0 bases from J, the gap between germline ends came to 14 bases. CDR3 size: 16 residues. The CDR3 loop reads CASSPRPGPSGNTIYF. In DNA, the CDR3 is TGTGCCAGCAGCCCGCGCCCGGGGCCCTCTGGAAACACCATATATTTT.

This clonotype was observed many times. The rearrangement uses TRBV6-2 or TRBV6-3 and TRBJ1-5, with 9 bases matching TRBD1. After removal of 6 bases from V and 7 bases from J, the junction contained 10 bases not matched to a gene. The CDR3 runs to 15 residues. Germline assignment: CDR1 MNHEY and CDR2 SVGEGT. The CDR3 DNA is TGTGCCAGCAGCGACAGGGGGGCTATCTGGCAGCCCCAGCATTTT. The encoded protein is CASSDRGAIWQPQHF.

This chain links TRBV20-1 with TRBJ1-2; D perhaps matches TRBD1 (6 bases). The germline CDR1 and CDR2 sequences are DFQATT and SNEGSKA (reference sequence). The V end was cut by 0 bases, the J end by 8 bases, with 10 bases between. There are 12 residues in the CDR3. The chain's CDR3 is CSARDGTRGYTF. CDR3 DNA sequence: TGCAGTGCTAGAGACGGGACACGGGGCTACACCTTC.

In its sample, this clonotype was seen many times. The chain has TRBV2 and TRBJ1-5, with 8 nucleotides matching TRBD1. The CDR3 is 14 residues long. After removal of 5 bases from V and 5 bases from J, the junction contained 5 bases not matched to a gene. Germline CDR1 SNHLY, CDR2 FYNNEI. CDR3 amino acids: CASSTGGGYQPQHF. In DNA, the CDR3 is TGTGCCAGCAGTACAGGGGGGGGTTATCAGCCCCAGCATTTT.

This clonotype was observed a few times. A read error may be the cause here, since a much bigger clone is one base away. This chain joins TRBV7-9 and TRBJ1-1; D possibly corresponds to TRBD1 (5 bases). CDR3 size: 13 residues. Per germline, CDR1 SEHNR and CDR2 FQNEAQ (reference sequence). The chain's CDR3 is CASSLGPDTEACF. CDR3 nucleotide sequence: TGTGCCAGCAGCTTGGGACCGGACACTGAAGCTTGCTTT.

The chain has TRBV20-1 and TRBJ2-7; TRBD2 might be the D (5 bases). Between the trimmed V and J ends, which lost 5 bases and 0 bases, there was a span of 14 bases. From germline, CDR1 is DFQATT and CDR2 SNEGSKA (reference sequence). CDR3 length equals 14 residues. The CDR3 region is CSAGYGVSSYEQYF. DNA of the CDR3: TGCAGTGCTGGCTACGGGGTGAGCTCCTACGAGCAGTACTTC.

This clonotype showed up just a few times. This sequence joins TRBV20-1 and TRBJ2-5; 7 bases line up with TRBD1. J was trimmed by 4 bases and V by 6 bases; bases with no gene match: 11. The germline gives CDR1 DFQATT, CDR2 SNEGSKA (reference sequence). This CDR3 contains 14 residues. CDR3 bases: TGCAGTGCCCCCCAGGGACAGTTGCCAGAGACCCAGTACTTC. It encodes CSAPQGQLPETQYF.

This clonotype was seen ten or more times. The V and J genes are TRBV7-3 and TRBJ2-3; D might be TRBD1 (5 bases). Deletions cut 4 bases from V and 2 bases from J, with 13 bases between. The CDR3 has 15 residues. Germline-derived CDR1 and CDR2 are SGHTA and FQGTGA. The CDR3 sequence: CASSSFRDSTDTQYF. The DNA of the CDR3 is TGTGCCAGCAGCTCCTTCAGGGATTCCACAGATACGCAGTATTTT.

This clonotype was observed a handful of times. The rearrangement uses TRBV7-8 and TRBJ1-6; no clear D gene. This CDR3 has 12 amino acids. Germline assignment: CDR1 SGHVS and CDR2 FQNEAQ. Trimming took off 4 bases at V and 9 bases at J, with 7 bases between the two ends. The CDR3: CASSSRRSPLHF. CDR3 nucleotide sequence: TGTGCCAGCAGCTCCCGTCGTTCACCCCTCCACTTT. Together with reference TRBV7-8 and TRBJ1-6, the CDR3 gives the full variable domain: GAGVSQSPRYKVAKRGQDVALRCDPISGHVSLFWYQQALGQGPEFLTYFQNEAQLDKSGLPSDRFFAERPEGSVSTLKIQRTQQEDSAVYLCASSSRRSPLHFGNGTRLTVT.

The chain has TRBV2 and TRBJ2-5; D may be TRBD2 (6 bases). V lost 5 bases and J 4 bases, leaving 14 bases between the germline ends. This CDR3 contains 14 residues. The germline V gene encodes CDR1 SNHLY and CDR2 FYNNEI. CDR3 sequence (DNA): TGTGCCAGCAGTTTAAGGATGCGGGGAGAGACCCAGTACTTC. It translates to CASSLRMRGETQYF.

A few counts support this clonotype. The chain is built from TRBV12-3 or TRBV12-4 and TRBJ1-3, with D possibly matching TRBD1 (6 bases). Trimming stripped 6 bases from V and 1 base from J, with 10 bases between. CDR3 length: 14 amino acids. CDR3 nucleotide sequence: TGTGCCAGCAGGGAAGGGGGTTCTGGAAACACCATATATTTT. This translates into CASREGGSGNTIYF.

This clonotype was observed many times. The rearrangement links TRBV6-2 or TRBV6-3 to TRBJ1-2; 7 bases map to TRBD1. The CDR3 is made up of 15 amino acids. The trim removed 6 bases at V and 0 bases at J, leaving 7 bases unmatched. Germline CDR1 and CDR2: MNHEY and SVGEGT. This chain's CDR3 is CASRPQGIANYGYTF. The DNA of the CDR3 is TGTGCCAGCAGACCACAGGGGATCGCTAACTATGGCTACACCTTC.

The table lists this clonotype with many counts. This rearrangement joins TRBV5-1 to TRBJ2-7; D tentatively fits TRBD1 or TRBD2 (5 bases each). Germline CDR1 and CDR2: SGHRS and YFSETQ. V lost 6 bases and J 2 bases, leaving 18 bases between the germline ends. CDR3 size: 15 residues. The CDR3 DNA reads TGCGCCAGCACCCTCCTCCGGGACGAGACCTACGAGCAGTACTTC. It translates to CASTLLRDETYEQYF.

This clonotype was seen ten or more times. The CDR3, as DNA: TGCGCCAGCAGCGGAGGTAACACTGAAGCTTTCTTT. Translation: CASSGGNTEAFF. The V gene is TRBV5-1, the J gene TRBJ1-1; D unclear. V was clipped by 4 bases and J by 2 bases, with 6 bases between them. CDR3 length: 12 residues. Germline V gene lookup returns CDR1 SGHRS and CDR2 YFSETQ.

This clonotype was observed many times. V is TRBV6-1 and J is TRBJ2-7; D possibly uses TRBD1 or TRBD2 (5 bases each). V gave up 6 bases and J gave up 0 bases, with 12 bases separating them. CDR1 and CDR2 (germline): MNHNS, SASEGT. The CDR3 is 14 amino acids. As DNA, the CDR3 is TGTGCCAGCAGGGAGGACGGGACCTCCTACGAGCAGTACTTC. It codes for CASREDGTSYEQYF.

The CDR3 sequence: CAIPVSASYEQYF. CDR3 coding DNA: TGTGCCATCCCGGTTAGCGCCTCCTACGAGCAGTACTTC. V is TRBV27 and J is TRBJ2-7; TRBD2 is a possible D gene (5 bases). This CDR3 is built from 13 residues. V lost 10 bases and J 0 bases, leaving 13 bases between the germline ends. Germline values: CDR1 MNHEY, CDR2 SMNVEV (reference sequence).

This clonotype was recorded many times. This rearrangement joins TRBV11-2 to TRBJ1-1; 8 nucleotides align to TRBD1. There are 14 residues in the CDR3. CDR1 is SGHAT and CDR2 is FQNNGV in the germline V gene. V gave up 1 base and J gave up 8 bases; unmatched junction bases: 6. CDR3 nucleotides: TGTGCCAGCAGCTTAGGGGACAGGATTTCAGAAGCTTTCTTT. This encodes CASSLGDRISEAFF.